The TCR beta chain described here comes from a study of neurological immune-mediated disorders. General study points: HTLV-1-associated myelopathy had the most TCR clonal expansion, whereas multiple sclerosis had the least (lower than in healthy controls).

Synthesis of cDNA was carried out by template-switch 5'RACE. The reaction used 10-nucleotide random UMIs. Via MiXCR, TCRdb re-called the 5' RACE reads, giving one row per CDR3 protein. Of around 66,000 distinct CDR3 sequences detected, under 5.5% appear once; the ten largest clones hold roughly 2%. Ten or more counts support this clonotype. Its antigen is unknown. The length of the CDR3 is 16 residues. The V gene's germline CDR1 is SGHTA and CDR2 FQGNSA. V was pared by 1 base and J by 5 bases, with 5 bases of the junction left unmatched. The unsorted libraries were generated from a total of 2 million PBMCs, which had been stored in RNAlater at -80 C.

The source material was PBMCs. V usage is TRBV7-2 and J usage is TRBJ2-1; 10 nucleotides agree with TRBD2. This clonotype originated in a woman between 65 and 79 years old with multiple sclerosis. CDR3 bases: TGTGCCAGCAGCTTAGTAGCGGGAGGATCCCACAATGAGCAGTTCTTC. Protein sequence: CASSLVAGGSHNEQFF.